This T cell receptor beta chain was identified during a study of graft-versus-host responses after intestinal transplantation. Study observations and caveats: Patients who carried graft-donor T cell macrochimerism also had high graft-versus-host to host-versus-graft clonal ratios in their allografts.

The authors plated approximately 200,000 CFSE-labeled responder cells with approximately 200,000 irradiated, violet-dye-labeled stimulator cells. CDR3 length: 15 amino acids. V was clipped by 6 bases and J by 6 bases; unmatched bases: 9. Germline CDR1 MNHEY, CDR2 SMNVEV (reference sequence). Only in-frame clones appear in the TCRdb table, and some are missing; sequencing was by immunoSEQ multiplex PCR. This table holds several thousand clones, around a third found once. This clone was counted only a few times. V is TRBV27 and J is TRBJ2-1; 9 bases map to TRBD1. Sequencing used alloreactive CD8+ T cells from a mixed lymphocyte reaction culture, obtained before transplantation. Indicated subset: CFSE-low proliferating T cells sorted from roughly six-day pre-transplant mixed lymphocyte reaction (GvH or HvG direction). The clonotype comes from a human patient who was an organ donor for intestinal transplantation. This CDR3 reads CASRTGTGIFNEQFF. The DNA for the CDR3 is TGTGCCAGCAGGACCGGGACAGGGATTTTCAATGAGCAGTTCTTC.